This T cell receptor beta chain was sequenced during a study of cytomegalovirus exposure and HLA in healthy donors. This clone was detected only once. Amplification used 60 Vbeta primers and 13 Jbeta primers. Profiled with immunoSEQ multiplex PCR; TCRdb holds only in-frame clones, not every one. The repertoire holds nearly 200,000 clones, with about 81% as singletons. Sequencing was done on a sample of PBMCs. The sequence came from a woman in her forties or fifties in good health and CMV-seropositive.

CDR3 nucleotide sequence: TGTGCCAGCAGTCAGGGGTCGGGAGGGGATACGCAGTATTTT. Translating it yields CASSQGSGGDTQYF. V and J are TRBV28 and TRBJ2-3, with 8 bases fitting TRBD2. The CDR3 consists of 14 residues. Germline V CDR1 and CDR2: MDHEN, SYDVKM. Unmatched junction bases numbered 7, after V lost 5 bases and J lost 6 bases.